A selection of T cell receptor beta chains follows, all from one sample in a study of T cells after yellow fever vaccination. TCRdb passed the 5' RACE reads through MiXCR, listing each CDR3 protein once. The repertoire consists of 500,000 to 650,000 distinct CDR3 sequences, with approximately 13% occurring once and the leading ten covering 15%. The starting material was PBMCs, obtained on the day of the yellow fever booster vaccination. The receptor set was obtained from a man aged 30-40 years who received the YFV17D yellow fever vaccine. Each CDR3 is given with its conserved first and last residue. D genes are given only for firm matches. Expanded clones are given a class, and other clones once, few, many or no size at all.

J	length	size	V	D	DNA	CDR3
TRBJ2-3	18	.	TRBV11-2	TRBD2	TGTGCCAGCAGCTTAGACCCCACTAGCGGGAGGGCCACAGATACGCAGTATTTT	CASSLDPTSGRATDTQYF
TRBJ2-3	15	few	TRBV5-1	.	TGCGCCAGCAGCTTGGATGGACAACCGGCAGATACGCAGTATTTT	CASSLDGQPADTQYF
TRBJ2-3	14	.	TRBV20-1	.	TGCAGTGCTAGTCTTCCCGGGAGTCAGGATACGCAGTATTTT	CSASLPGSQDTQYF
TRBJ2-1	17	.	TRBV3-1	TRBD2	TGTGCCAGCAGCCAAGATCTTAGCGGGAACTCGGTCAATGAGCAGTTCTTC	CASSQDLSGNSVNEQFF
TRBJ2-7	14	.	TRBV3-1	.	TGTGCCAGCAGCCAAGGGGGCGGGACCTACGAGCAGTACTTC	CASSQGGGTYEQYF
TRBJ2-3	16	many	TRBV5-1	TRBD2	TGCGCCAGCAGTTCTAGCGGGGGTGACCCTACAGATACGCAGTATTTT	CASSSSGGDPTDTQYF
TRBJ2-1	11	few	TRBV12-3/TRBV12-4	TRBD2	TGTGCCAGCAGTCCCGGGACTAGCGGCTCTTTC	CASSPGTSGSF
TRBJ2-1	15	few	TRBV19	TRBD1	TGTGCCAGTAACGAGGGACAGTCCCAATACAATGAGCAGTTCTTC	CASNEGQSQYNEQFF
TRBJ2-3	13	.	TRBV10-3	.	TGTGCCATCAGCCAACCGGGGCTAGATACGCAGTATTTT	CAISQPGLDTQYF
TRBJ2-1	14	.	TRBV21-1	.	TGTGCCAGCAGCAAAATCAACTTTTTCCATGAGCAGTTCTTC	CASSKINFFHEQFF
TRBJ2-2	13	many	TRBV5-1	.	TGTGCCAGCAGCTTAGGGAGCACCGGGGAGCTGTTTTTT	CASSLGSTGELFF
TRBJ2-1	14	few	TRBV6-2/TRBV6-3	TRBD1	TGTGCCAGCAGTTACCAGGGGGATTACAATGAGCAGTTCTTC	CASSYQGDYNEQFF
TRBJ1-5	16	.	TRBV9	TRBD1	TGTGCCAGCAGCGCAGGGGGGGAGATAAGCAATCAGCCCCAGCATTTT	CASSAGGEISNQPQHF
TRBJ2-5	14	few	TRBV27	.	TGTGCCAGCGGACCGGGACTCCCACAAGAGACCCAGTACTTC	CASGPGLPQETQYF
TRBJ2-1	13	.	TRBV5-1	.	TGCGCCAGCAGCATTACTAGCTTGTATGAGCAGTTCTTC	CASSITSLYEQFF
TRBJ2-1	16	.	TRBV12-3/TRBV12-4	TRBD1	TGTGCCAGCAGTCCTGGGACAGGGTGGGACTACAATGAGCAGTTCTTC	CASSPGTGWDYNEQFF
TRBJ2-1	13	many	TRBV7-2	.	TGTGCCAGCAGCTGGAGCCCAGGGCATGAGCAGTTCTTC	CASSWSPGHEQFF
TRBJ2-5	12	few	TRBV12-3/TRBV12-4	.	TGTGCCAGCAGTTTTGTCGAGGGGGGCCAGTACTTC	CASSFVEGGQYF
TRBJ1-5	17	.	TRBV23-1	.	TGCGCCAGCAATACTTACAGGGCCCGGGGGAGCAATCAGCCCCAGCATTTT	CASNTYRARGSNQPQHF
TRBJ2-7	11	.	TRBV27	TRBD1	TGTGCCAGCAGAAAAGGGACAGTTCAGTACTTC	CASRKGTVQYF
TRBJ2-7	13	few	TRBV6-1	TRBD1	TGTGCCAGCAGACCGGACAGGTCCTACGAGCAGTACTTC	CASRPDRSYEQYF
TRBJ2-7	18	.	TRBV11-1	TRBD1	TGTGCCAGCAGCTTAGCAGAGTTGGGGAACAGGGGAGTCTACGAGCAGTACTTC	CASSLAELGNRGVYEQYF
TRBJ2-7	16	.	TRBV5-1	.	TGCGCCAGTCGTTCTGGCAGGTGGGCGGAACACTACGAGCAGTACTTC	CASRSGRWAEHYEQYF
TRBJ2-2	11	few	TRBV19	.	TGTGCCAGTGAGTCGACCGGGGAGCTGTTTTTT	CASESTGELFF
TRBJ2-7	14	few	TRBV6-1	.	TGTGCCAGCAGTGAAGCCCCGAGGGGCTACGAGCAGTACTTC	CASSEAPRGYEQYF
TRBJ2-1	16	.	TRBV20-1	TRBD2	TGCAGCGCTAGAAACCGTTTAGCGGGAGTTGTAGATGAGCAGTTCTTC	CSARNRLAGVVDEQFF
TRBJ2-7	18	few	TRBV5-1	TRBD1	TGCGCCAGCAGCCCATTGCCCCAACGGAAGGGACAGGGCTACGAGCAGTACTTC	CASSPLPQRKGQGYEQYF
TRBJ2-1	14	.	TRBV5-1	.	TGCGCCAGCAGCTTGATCGTACCCTACAATGAGCAGTTCTTC	CASSLIVPYNEQFF
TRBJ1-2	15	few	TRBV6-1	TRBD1	TGTGCCAGCAGTACCGTGGGACAGGGAAACTATGGCTACACCTTC	CASSTVGQGNYGYTF
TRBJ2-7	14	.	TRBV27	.	TGTGCCAGCAGTCCCAGCTTGAGTCCCTACGAGCAGTACTTC	CASSPSLSPYEQYF
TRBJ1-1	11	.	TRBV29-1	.	TGCAGCGTTGCCGTGGCAGGATCAGCTTTCTTT	CSVAVAGSAFF
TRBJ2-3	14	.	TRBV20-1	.	TGCAGTGCTAGAGAAGTCGGAAACACAGATACGCAGTATTTT	CSAREVGNTDTQYF
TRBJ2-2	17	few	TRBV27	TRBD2	TGTGCCAGCCGATCTCCCCGCGGGAGAAGGGGCACCGGGGAGCTGTTTTTT	CASRSPRGRRGTGELFF
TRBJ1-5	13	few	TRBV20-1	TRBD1	TGCAGTGCCGACAGGGGCCAGGATCAGCCCCAGCATTTT	CSADRGQDQPQHF
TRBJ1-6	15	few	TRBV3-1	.	TGTGCCAGCAGTCACGGCGGTCTTGTTTATTCACCCCTCCACTTT	CASSHGGLVYSPLHF
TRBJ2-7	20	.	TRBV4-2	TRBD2	TGTGCCAGCAGCCAAGAAGCAACAACGGGACTAGCGGACGTGAGGAACGAGCAGTACTTC	CASSQEATTGLADVRNEQYF
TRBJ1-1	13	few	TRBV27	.	TGTGCCAGCAGCGCCAGGGCGAACACTGAAGCTTTCTTT	CASSARANTEAFF
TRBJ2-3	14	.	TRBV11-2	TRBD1	TGTGCCAGCAGCTTACAGGGGGCTGGAGATACGCAGTATTTT	CASSLQGAGDTQYF
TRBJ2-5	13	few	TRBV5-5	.	TGTGCCAGCAGCCTTGACCCCCAGGCGACCCAGTACTTC	CASSLDPQATQYF
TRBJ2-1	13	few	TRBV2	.	TGTGCCAGCAGTGGGGAGTTGCCCGGGGCCCCTCCCTTC	CASSGELPGAPPF
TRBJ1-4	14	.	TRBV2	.	TGTGCCAGCATTGGGCAGGCGGGGAGTGAAAAACTGTTTTTT	CASIGQAGSEKLFF
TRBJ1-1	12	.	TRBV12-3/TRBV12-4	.	TGTGCCAGCAGTTTATCTAGGGGTGAAGCTTTCTTT	CASSLSRGEAFF
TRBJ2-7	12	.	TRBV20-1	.	TGCAGTGCAATTCCCCGGTCCTACGAGCAGTACTTC	CSAIPRSYEQYF
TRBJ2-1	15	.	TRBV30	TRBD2	TGTGCCTTGATTCTTTCGGGACTAGCGCCGAATGAGCAGTTCTTC	CALILSGLAPNEQFF
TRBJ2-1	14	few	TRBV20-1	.	TGCAGTGCAAAACAAGCGCTCTCCTACAATGAGCAGTTCTTC	CSAKQALSYNEQFF
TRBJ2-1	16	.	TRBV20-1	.	TGCTGTGCTAGAGATCCCCGGAAGAGCTCCTACAATGAGCAGTTCTTC	CCARDPRKSSYNEQFF
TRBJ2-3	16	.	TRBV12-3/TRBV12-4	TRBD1	TGTGCCAGCAGACGACAGGGGGCCTCCGGCACAGATACGCAGTATTTT	CASRRQGASGTDTQYF
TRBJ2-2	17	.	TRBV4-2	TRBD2	TGTGCCAGCAGCCACAAGGGGACTAGCGGGATCACCGGGGAGCTGTTTTTT	CASSHKGTSGITGELFF